The present T cell receptor (beta chain) was sequenced within a study of OX40 agonist ivuxolimab in advanced cancers. Systemic immunosuppression or a history of autoimmune disease excluded patients. Baseline, cycle 4 day 1, and cycle 7 day 1 were the blood sampling points. Germline CDR1 SNHLY, CDR2 FYNNEI. The V and J ends lost 5 bases and 7 bases, in that order; junction bases with no gene match: 2. This CDR3 is 13 amino acids long. Sequencing was performed with immunoSEQ multiplex PCR; in TCRdb, only in-frame clones are kept and a portion is missing. The sample has roughly 73,000 clones, about 86% seen once.

The TCR sequence derives from an adult with an advanced solid tumor such as melanoma, head and neck, liver or kidney cancer. Sequenced material: CD4+ or CD8+ T cells sorted from blood, taken in a trial of the OX40 agonist ivuxolimab. The chain combines TRBV2 with TRBJ2-2; 9 positions match TRBD1. The CDR3 coding sequence is TGTGCCAGCAGTAGACAGGGGGTCGGGGAGCTGTTTTTT. It translates to CASSRQGVGELFF.